This T cell receptor beta chain came from a study of T cell clonotyping in hematopoietic cell transplantation. Overall study findings and caveats: At the given depth, recipient repertoires were over 95% de novo clonotypes. Broader posttransplant TCR repertoire diversity was predicted by graft donor and pretransplant recipient Inverse Simpson Index values. After transplant, recipient diversity fell while pathologically expanded clonotypes grew through day 180.

Here immunoSEQ multiplex PCR was the method, and the copy in TCRdb shows in-frame clones only, minus some. This table holds about 18,000 clones, 65% to 85% found once. A few counts support this clone. Its antigen is unidentified. Material for sequencing was peripheral blood mononuclear cells. The clonotype comes from a man aged 55 to 70 in good health. Some clones in this sample may be carry-over from other donors' samples.

CDR3 sequence (DNA): TGTGCCAGCAGTCCTCCTAGCGGGACTTACTACGAGCAGTACTTC. This translates into CASSPPSGTYYEQYF. This chain connects TRBV11-3 to TRBJ2-7; 9 nucleotides agree with TRBD2. CDR1 is SGHNT, CDR2 YENEEA, per germline. Unmatched junction bases numbered 9, after V lost 6 bases and J lost 3 bases. The CDR3 extends over 15 amino acids.